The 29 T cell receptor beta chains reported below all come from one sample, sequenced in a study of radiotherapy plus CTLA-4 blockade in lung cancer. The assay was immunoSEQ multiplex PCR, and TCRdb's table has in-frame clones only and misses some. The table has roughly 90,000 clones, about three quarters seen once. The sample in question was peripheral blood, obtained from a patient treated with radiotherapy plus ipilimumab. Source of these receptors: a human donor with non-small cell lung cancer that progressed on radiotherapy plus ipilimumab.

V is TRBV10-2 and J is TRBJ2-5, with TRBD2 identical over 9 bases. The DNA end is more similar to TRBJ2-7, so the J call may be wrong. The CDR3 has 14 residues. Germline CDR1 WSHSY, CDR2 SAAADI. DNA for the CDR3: TGCGCCAGCACGAAGACTAGCGGACCCTACGAGCAGTACTTC. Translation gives CASTKTSGPYEQYF.

CDR3 region: CSVARGTATNEKLFF. The CDR3 DNA is TGCAGCGTTGCTAGGGGAACTGCAACTAATGAAAAACTGTTTTTT. The V call is TRBV29-1, the J call TRBJ1-4; tentatively, D is TRBD1 (5 bases). V gave up 4 bases and J gave up 0 bases, with 12 bases separating them. The CDR3 has 15 amino acids. Germline assignment: CDR1 SQVTM and CDR2 ANQGSEA. Supplemented by reference TRBV29-1 and TRBJ1-4, the full variable domain reads SAVISQKPSRDICQRGTSLTIQCQVDSQVTMMFWYRQQPGQSLTLIATANQGSEATYESGFVIDKFPISRPNLTFSTLTVSNMSPEDSSIYLCSVARGTATNEKLFFGSGTQLSVL.

CDR3 DNA: TGCGCCAGCAGCCCTAGGGGCGGGGGGGCAAGGGAGACCCAGTACTTC. Its translation: CASSPRGGGARETQYF. This sequence joins TRBV4-3 and TRBJ2-5, with 9 bases fitting TRBD2. Germline-derived CDR1 and CDR2 are LGHNA and YSLEER. The CDR3 sequence is 16 residues long. V dropped 4 bases and J dropped 5; count of bases not matched to a gene: 11.

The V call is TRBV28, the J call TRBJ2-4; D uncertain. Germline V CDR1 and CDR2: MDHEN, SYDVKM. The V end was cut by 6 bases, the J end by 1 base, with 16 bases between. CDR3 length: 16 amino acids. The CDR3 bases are TGTGCCAGCAGCAACAGTGGTCCTGCGGCCAAAAACATTCAGTACTTC. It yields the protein CASSNSGPAAKNIQYF.

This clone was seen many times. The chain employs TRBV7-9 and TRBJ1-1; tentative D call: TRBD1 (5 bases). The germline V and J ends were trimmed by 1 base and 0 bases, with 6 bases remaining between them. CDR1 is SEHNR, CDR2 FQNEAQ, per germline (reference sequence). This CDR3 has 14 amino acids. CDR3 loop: CASSLEGVNTEAFF. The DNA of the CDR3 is TGTGCCAGCAGCTTAGAAGGGGTGAACACTGAAGCTTTCTTT.

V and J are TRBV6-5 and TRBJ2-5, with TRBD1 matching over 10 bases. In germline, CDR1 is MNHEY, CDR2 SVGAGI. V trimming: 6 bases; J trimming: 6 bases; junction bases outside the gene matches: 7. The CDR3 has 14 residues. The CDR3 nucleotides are TGTGCCAGCAGAGGGACAGGGGCAGGTCAGACCCAGTACTTC. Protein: CASRGTGAGQTQYF.

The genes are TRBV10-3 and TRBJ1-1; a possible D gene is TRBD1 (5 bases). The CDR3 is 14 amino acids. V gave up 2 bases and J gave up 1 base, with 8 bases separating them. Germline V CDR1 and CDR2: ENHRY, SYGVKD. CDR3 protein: CAISEAGSNTEAFF. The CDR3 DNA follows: TGTGCCATCAGTGAGGCAGGGTCGAACACTGAAGCTTTCTTT.

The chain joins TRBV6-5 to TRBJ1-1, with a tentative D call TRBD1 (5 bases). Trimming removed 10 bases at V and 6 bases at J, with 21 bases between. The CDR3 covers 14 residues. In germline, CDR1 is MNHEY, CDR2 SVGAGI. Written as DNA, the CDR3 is TGTGCCACCCGCGGGAGGGGCGGGTTCCCTGAAGCTTTCTTT. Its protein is CATRGRGGFPEAFF.

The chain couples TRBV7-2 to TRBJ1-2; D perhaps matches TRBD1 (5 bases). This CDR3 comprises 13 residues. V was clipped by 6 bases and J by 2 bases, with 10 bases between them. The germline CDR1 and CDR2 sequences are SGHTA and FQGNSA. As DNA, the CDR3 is TGTGCCAGCAGACCTGGGGGGAACTATGGCTACACCTTC. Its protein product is CASRPGGNYGYTF.

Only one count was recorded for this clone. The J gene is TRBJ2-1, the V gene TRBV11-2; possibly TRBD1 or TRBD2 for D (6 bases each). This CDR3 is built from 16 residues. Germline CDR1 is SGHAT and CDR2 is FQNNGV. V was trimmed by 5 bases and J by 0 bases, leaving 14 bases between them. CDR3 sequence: CASSALGGSSYNEQFF. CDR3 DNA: TGTGCCAGCAGCGCCCTAGGGGGGAGCTCCTACAATGAGCAGTTCTTC.

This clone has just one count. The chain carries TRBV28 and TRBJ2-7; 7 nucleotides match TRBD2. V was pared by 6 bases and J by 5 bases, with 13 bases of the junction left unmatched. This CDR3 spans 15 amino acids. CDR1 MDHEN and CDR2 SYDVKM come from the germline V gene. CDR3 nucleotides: TGTGCCAGCAGCCCCCTAGGGAGGGAGGAGGACGAGCAGTACTTC. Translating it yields CASSPLGREEDEQYF.

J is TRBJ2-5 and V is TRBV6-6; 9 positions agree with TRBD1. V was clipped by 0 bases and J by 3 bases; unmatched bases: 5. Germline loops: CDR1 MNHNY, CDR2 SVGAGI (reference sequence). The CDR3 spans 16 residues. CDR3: CASSYSSGTGKETQYF. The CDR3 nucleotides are TGTGCCAGCAGTTACTCTTCCGGGACAGGGAAAGAGACCCAGTACTTC.

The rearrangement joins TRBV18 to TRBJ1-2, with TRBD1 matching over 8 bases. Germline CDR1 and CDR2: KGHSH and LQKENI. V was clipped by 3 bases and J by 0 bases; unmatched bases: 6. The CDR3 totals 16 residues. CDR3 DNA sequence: TGTGCCAGCTCACCGGGACAGGTGCTAGCTAACTATGGCTACACCTTC. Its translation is CASSPGQVLANYGYTF.

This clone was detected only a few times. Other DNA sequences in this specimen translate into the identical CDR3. The CDR3 loop is CASSVLTGAGELFF. The CDR3 DNA reads as TGTGCCAGCAGTGTATTGACGGGGGCCGGGGAGCTGTTTTTT. The chain has TRBV6-1 and TRBJ2-2; tentative D call: TRBD2 (6 bases). Germline CDR1 is MNHNS and CDR2 is SASEGT. With 4 bases removed from V and 6 bases from J, the gap between germline ends came to 12 bases. CDR3 length: 14 amino acids.

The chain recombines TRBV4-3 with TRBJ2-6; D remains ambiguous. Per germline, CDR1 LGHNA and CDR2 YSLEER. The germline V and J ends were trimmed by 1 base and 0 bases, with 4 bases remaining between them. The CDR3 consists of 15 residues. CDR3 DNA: TGCGCCAGCAGCCAAGCGCACTCTGGGGCCAACGTCCTGACTTTC. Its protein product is CASSQAHSGANVLTF.

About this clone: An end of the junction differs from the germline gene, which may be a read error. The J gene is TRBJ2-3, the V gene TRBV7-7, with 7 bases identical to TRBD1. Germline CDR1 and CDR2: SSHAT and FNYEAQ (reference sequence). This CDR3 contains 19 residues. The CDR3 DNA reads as TGTGCTAGCAGCTTACTACCTTGGCAAGCGAGGGGGCAAACAGATACGCAGTATTTT. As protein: CASSLLPWQARGQTDTQYF.

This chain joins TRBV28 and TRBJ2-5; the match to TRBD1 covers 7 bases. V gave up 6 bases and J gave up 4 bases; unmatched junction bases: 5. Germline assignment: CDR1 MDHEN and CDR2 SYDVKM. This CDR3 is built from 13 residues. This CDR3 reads CASSRYRGETQYF. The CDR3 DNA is TGTGCCAGCAGCAGATACAGGGGAGAGACCCAGTACTTC.

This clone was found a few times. The CDR3 nucleotides read TGTGCCAGCAGCTTAGATTGGAGCTCTGAAGCTTTCTTT. Translation gives CASSLDWSSEAFF. The genes are TRBV7-9 and TRBJ1-1; D not certain. The V end lost 1 base, the J end lost 6 bases, and 9 bases lay between the germline ends. The CDR3 contains 13 residues. Germline V gene lookup returns CDR1 SEHNR and CDR2 FQNEAQ (reference sequence).

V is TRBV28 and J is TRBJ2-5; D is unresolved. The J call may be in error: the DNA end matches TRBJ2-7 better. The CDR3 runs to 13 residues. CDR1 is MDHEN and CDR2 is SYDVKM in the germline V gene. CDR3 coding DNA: TGTGCCAGCGAAGGTCCAGCGCCCTACGAGCAGTACTTC. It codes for CASEGPAPYEQYF.

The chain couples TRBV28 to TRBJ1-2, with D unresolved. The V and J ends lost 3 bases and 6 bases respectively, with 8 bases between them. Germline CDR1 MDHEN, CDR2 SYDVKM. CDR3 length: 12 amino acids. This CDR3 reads CASSFGSDGYTF. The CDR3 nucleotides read TGTGCCAGCAGTTTTGGGTCTGATGGCTACACCTTC.

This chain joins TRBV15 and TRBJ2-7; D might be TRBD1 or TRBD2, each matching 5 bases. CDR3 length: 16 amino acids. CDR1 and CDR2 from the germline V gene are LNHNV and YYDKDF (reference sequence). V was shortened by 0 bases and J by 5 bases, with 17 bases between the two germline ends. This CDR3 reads CATSRDTGRVTNEQYF. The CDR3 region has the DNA TGTGCCACCAGCAGAGATACGGGCAGGGTGACTAACGAGCAGTACTTC.

The CDR3: CASSWRGGLDTQYF. The CDR3 bases are TGTGCCAGTAGTTGGCGGGGGGGCCTAGATACGCAGTATTTT. This rearrangement joins TRBV19 to TRBJ2-3, with 9 bases matching TRBD2. The CDR3 length is 14 residues. Trimming cost V 5 bases and J 5 bases; bases outside gene matches: 5. CDR1 and CDR2 (germline): LNHDA, SQIVND (reference sequence).

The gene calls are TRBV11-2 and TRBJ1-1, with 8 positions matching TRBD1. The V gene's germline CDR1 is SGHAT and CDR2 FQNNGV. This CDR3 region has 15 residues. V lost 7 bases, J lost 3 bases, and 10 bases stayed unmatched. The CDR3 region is CASTPSGTGDTEAFF. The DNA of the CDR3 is TGTGCCAGCACCCCGTCGGGGACAGGAGACACTGAAGCTTTCTTT.

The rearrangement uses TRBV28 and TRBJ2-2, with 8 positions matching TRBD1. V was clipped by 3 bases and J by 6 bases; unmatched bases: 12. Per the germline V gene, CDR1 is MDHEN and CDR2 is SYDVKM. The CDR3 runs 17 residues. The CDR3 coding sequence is TGTGCCAGCAGTTTTTATGTTGGCAGGGGGCTAGCCGGGGAGCTGTTTTTT. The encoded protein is CASSFYVGRGLAGELFF.

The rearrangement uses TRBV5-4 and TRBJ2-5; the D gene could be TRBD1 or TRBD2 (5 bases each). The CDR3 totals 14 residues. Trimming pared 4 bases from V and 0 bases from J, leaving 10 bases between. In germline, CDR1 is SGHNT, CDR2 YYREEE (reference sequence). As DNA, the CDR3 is TGTGCCAGCAGCGTTTGGGGGAACCAAGAGACCCAGTACTTC. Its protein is CASSVWGNQETQYF.

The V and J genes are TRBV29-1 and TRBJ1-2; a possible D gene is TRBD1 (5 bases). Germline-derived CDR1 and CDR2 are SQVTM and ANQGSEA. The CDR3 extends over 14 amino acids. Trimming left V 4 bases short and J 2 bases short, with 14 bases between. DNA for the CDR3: TGCAGCGTTGTGGGGAGACAGACCAACTATGGCTACACCTTC. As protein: CSVVGRQTNYGYTF.

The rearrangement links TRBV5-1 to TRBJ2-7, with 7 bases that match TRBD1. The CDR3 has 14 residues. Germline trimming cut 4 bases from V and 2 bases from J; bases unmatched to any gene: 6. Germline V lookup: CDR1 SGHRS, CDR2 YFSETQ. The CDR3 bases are TGCGCCAGCAGCCGCGAGGGGGCAGCCTACGAGCAGTACTTC. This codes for CASSREGAAYEQYF.

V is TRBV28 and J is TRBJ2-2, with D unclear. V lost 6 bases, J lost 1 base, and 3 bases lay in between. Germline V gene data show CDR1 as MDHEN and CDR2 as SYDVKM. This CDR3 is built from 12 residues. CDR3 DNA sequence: TGTGCCAGCAGCCTGAACACCGGGGAGCTGTTTTTT. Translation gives CASSLNTGELFF.

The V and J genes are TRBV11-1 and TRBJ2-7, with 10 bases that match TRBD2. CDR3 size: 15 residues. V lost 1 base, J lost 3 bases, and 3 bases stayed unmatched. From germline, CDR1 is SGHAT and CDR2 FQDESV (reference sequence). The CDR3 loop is CASSLDASGSYEQYF. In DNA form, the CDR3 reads TGTGCCAGCAGCTTAGACGCTAGCGGGAGCTACGAGCAGTACTTC.